The T cell receptor beta chain under discussion was sequenced for a study of T cell responses to AZD1222 COVID-19 vaccine. Sequencing was performed with immunoSEQ multiplex PCR; in TCRdb, only in-frame clones are kept and a portion is missing. The table has 100,000 to 150,000 clones, less than 90% seen once. The TCR was taken from an adult in good health. Sample: peripheral blood, taken on day 0 of AZD1222 vaccination.

The DNA of the CDR3 is TGCAGTGCCCGACATCCCGAGCAGTTCTTC. This translates into CSARHPEQFF. The chain is built from TRBV20-1 and TRBJ2-1; D not resolved. CDR1 is DFQATT, CDR2 SNEGSKA, per germline (reference sequence). Trimming took 6 bases from V and 10 from J, leaving 10 bases between them. CDR3 length: 10 residues.